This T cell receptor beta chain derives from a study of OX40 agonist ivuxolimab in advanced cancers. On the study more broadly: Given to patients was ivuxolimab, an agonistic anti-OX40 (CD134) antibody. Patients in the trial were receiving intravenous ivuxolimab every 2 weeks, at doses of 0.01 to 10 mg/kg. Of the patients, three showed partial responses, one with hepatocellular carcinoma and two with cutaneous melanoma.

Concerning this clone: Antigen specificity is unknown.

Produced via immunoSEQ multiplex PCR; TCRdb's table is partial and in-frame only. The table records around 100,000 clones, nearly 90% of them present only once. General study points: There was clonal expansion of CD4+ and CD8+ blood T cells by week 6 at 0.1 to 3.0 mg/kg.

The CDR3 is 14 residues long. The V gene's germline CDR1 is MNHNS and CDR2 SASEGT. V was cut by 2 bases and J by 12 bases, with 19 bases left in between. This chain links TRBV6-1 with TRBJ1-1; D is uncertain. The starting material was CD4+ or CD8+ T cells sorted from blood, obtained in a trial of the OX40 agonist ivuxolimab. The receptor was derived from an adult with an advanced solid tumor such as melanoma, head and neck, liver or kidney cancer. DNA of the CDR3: TGTGCCAGCAGTGAAAGGCTTGGGCAGACCGGGACTTTCTTT. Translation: CASSERLGQTGTFF.